A single sample gave rise to the 24 T cell receptor beta chains below, sequenced in a study of PD-1 blockade in mismatch repair-deficient tumors. Generated by immunoSEQ multiplex PCR, the TCRdb table keeps only in-frame clones and is missing some. The sample consists of some 85,000 clones, roughly 80% of them appearing once. Sequenced here: peripheral blood, sampled 44 weeks after starting pembrolizumab. These receptors were collected from an adult with mismatch repair-deficient cancer.

V usage is TRBV6-5 and J usage is TRBJ1-2; no clear D gene. From germline, CDR1 is MNHEY and CDR2 SVGAGI. Trimming removed 5 bases at V and 5 bases at J, with 6 bases between. This CDR3 has 11 residues. The CDR3 loop reads CASSVKYGYTF. Written as DNA, the CDR3 is TGTGCCAGCAGTGTCAAATATGGCTACACCTTC.

The CDR3 DNA follows: TGTGCCAGCAGCCAGGACAGGATGGGGGAAAAACTGTTTTTT. Encoded protein: CASSQDRMGEKLFF. J is TRBJ1-4 and V is TRBV27, with 7 bases identical to TRBD1. CDR3 length: 14 residues. In germline, CDR1 is MNHEY, CDR2 SMNVEV (reference sequence). The junction had 9 bases not matched to a gene; V was cut back by 6 bases and J by 8 bases.

The chain employs TRBV11-2 and TRBJ2-6; D is ambiguous. This CDR3 is built from 17 residues. The V gene's germline CDR1 is SGHAT and CDR2 FQNNGV. The germline V and J ends were trimmed by 4 bases and 0 bases, with 13 bases remaining between them. This chain's CDR3 is CASSSDVGPSGANVLTF. CDR3 bases: TGTGCCAGCAGCTCGGACGTAGGACCCTCTGGGGCCAACGTCCTGACTTTC.

The V gene is TRBV6-6, the J gene TRBJ2-1; no definite D call. This CDR3 comprises 15 residues. V lost 0 bases to trimming and J lost 6 bases, with 12 bases between them. Germline CDR1 reads MNHNY; CDR2 reads SVGAGI (reference sequence). The CDR3 here is CASSYSAKSSNEQFF. The CDR3 DNA is TGTGCCAGCAGTTACTCCGCCAAAAGTAGCAATGAGCAGTTCTTC.

This chain connects TRBV6-5 to TRBJ1-2; no clear D. The CDR3 has 16 amino acids. The V end was cut by 0 bases, the J end by 5 bases, with 16 bases between. Per the germline V gene, CDR1 is MNHEY and CDR2 is SVGAGI. The CDR3, as DNA: TGTGCCAGCAGTTACTCGGGTGCTAGGTTGGGTTATGGCTACACCTTC. This sequence encodes CASSYSGARLGYGYTF.

The chain is built from TRBV25-1 and TRBJ1-4, with D possibly matching TRBD1 (5 bases). CDR1 and CDR2 (germline): MGHDK, SYGVNS. The germline V and J ends were trimmed by 7 bases and 4 bases, with 19 bases remaining between them. This CDR3 has 16 residues. The CDR3 region has the DNA TGTGCCAGCACCCGAAGTCAGGGTGGAGTTAATGAAAAACTGTTTTTT. Its translation: CASTRSQGGVNEKLFF.

The rearrangement uses TRBV7-6 and TRBJ2-1, with no clear D. From germline, CDR1 is SGHVS and CDR2 FNYEAQ. The V and J ends lost 8 bases and 4 bases respectively, with 15 bases between them. The CDR3 runs to 14 residues. The CDR3 DNA follows: TGTGCCAGCGGGATCCAAGGGTTTTACAATGAGCAGTTCTTC. Its protein is CASGIQGFYNEQFF.

This chain uses TRBV7-2 with TRBJ1-2; D is undetermined. Germline lookup yields CDR1 SGHTA and CDR2 FQGNSA. The ends were cut back, 5 bases at V and 8 bases at J, with 15 bases in the middle. The CDR3 loop spans 13 amino acids. The CDR3 loop is CASSREELGGYTF. The CDR3 bases are TGTGCCAGCAGCCGGGAAGAGCTTGGAGGCTACACCTTC.

This sequence joins TRBV7-3 and TRBJ2-1; possible D gene TRBD2, 6 bases. The germline CDR1 and CDR2 sequences are SGHTA and FQGTGA. The CDR3 contains 13 residues. V lost 8 bases, J lost 8 bases, and 16 bases lay in between. DNA of the CDR3: TGTGCCAGCGCGGGACGGAGGTTCGATGAGCAGTTCTTC. As protein: CASAGRRFDEQFF.

This clone was counted once. The chain has TRBV6-5 and TRBJ2-7; D may be TRBD1 (6 bases). Germline assignment: CDR1 MNHEY and CDR2 SVGAGI. V lost 6 bases to trimming and J lost 4 bases, with 13 bases between them. The CDR3 has 13 amino acids. CDR3 amino acids: CASRSGAGYEQYF. The CDR3 DNA reads TGTGCCAGCAGGTCAGGGGCTGGGTACGAGCAGTACTTC.

This chain links TRBV11-2 with TRBJ2-3, with unresolved D. This CDR3 comprises 14 residues. In germline, CDR1 is SGHAT, CDR2 FQNNGV. V shed 5 bases and J shed 6 bases, with 15 bases lying between them. The CDR3 loop reads CASSRQVDADTQYF. CDR3 nucleotide sequence: TGTGCCAGCAGCCGCCAGGTGGACGCTGATACGCAGTATTTT.

This chain joins TRBV19 and TRBJ2-1; D remains unclear. Trimming took off 7 bases at V and 4 bases at J, with 17 bases between the two ends. The CDR3 is made up of 15 amino acids. CDR1 and CDR2 (germline): LNHDA, SQIVND (reference sequence). CDR3 in amino acids: CASKETGALYNEQFF. DNA for the CDR3: TGTGCCAGTAAAGAAACGGGCGCCTTGTACAATGAGCAGTTCTTC. The complete variable domain, with remaining parts taken from reference TRBV19 and TRBJ2-1, reads DGGITQSPKYLFRKEGQNVTLSCEQNLNHDAMYWYRQDPGQGLRLIYYSQIVNDFQKGDIAEGYSVSREKKESFPLTVTSAQKNPTAFYLCASKETGALYNEQFFGPGTRLTVL.

V usage is TRBV9 and J usage is TRBJ2-2, with no clear D. Germline loops: CDR1 SGDLS, CDR2 YYNGEE. With 0 bases removed from V and 6 bases from J, the gap between germline ends came to 9 bases. This CDR3 spans 14 amino acids. The CDR3 DNA sequence: TGTGCCAGCAGCGTAGGGGTAGTGGCCGGGGAGCTGTTTTTT. This codes for CASSVGVVAGELFF.

The chain recombines TRBV18 with TRBJ1-1; the D is unclear. The V end lost 0 bases, the J end lost 6 bases, and 14 bases lay between the germline ends. The CDR3 is 15 residues long. CDR1 and CDR2 from the germline V gene are KGHSH and LQKENI. The CDR3 loop reads CASSPPQPIRSEAFF. The CDR3 DNA is TGTGCCAGCTCACCACCCCAACCGATTAGATCTGAAGCTTTCTTT.

The chain has TRBV11-2 and TRBJ1-4, with 10 bases lining up with TRBD1. V lost 1 base, J lost 4 bases, and 3 bases stayed unmatched. There are 16 residues in the CDR3. The germline gives CDR1 SGHAT, CDR2 FQNNGV. The CDR3 bases are TGTGCCAGCAGCTTAGGGGACAGGGGTGGTAATGAAAAACTGTTTTTT. This sequence encodes CASSLGDRGGNEKLFF. Supplemented by reference TRBV11-2 and TRBJ1-4, the full variable domain reads EAGVAQSPRYKIIEKRQSVAFWCNPISGHATLYWYQQILGQGPKLLIQFQNNGVVDDSQLPKDRFSAERLKGVDSTLKIQPAKLEDSAVYLCASSLGDRGGNEKLFFGSGTQLSVL.

The CDR3 protein is CASSLGSSGNTIYF. In DNA form, the CDR3 reads TGTGCCAGTAGTTTAGGAAGCTCTGGAAACACCATATATTTT. This sequence joins TRBV19 and TRBJ1-3, with D unclear. Germline V lookup: CDR1 LNHDA, CDR2 SQIVND (reference sequence). This CDR3 spans 14 amino acids. Trimming removed 5 bases at V and 0 bases at J, with 8 bases between.

CDR3 loop: CASSERGGRYEQYF. Here the CDR3 DNA reads TGTGCCAGCAGTGAACGGGGGGGTCGGTACGAGCAGTACTTC. V usage is TRBV6-1 and J usage is TRBJ2-7; TRBD2 matches at 8 bases. V trimming: 2 bases; J trimming: 4 bases; junction bases outside the gene matches: 4. Germline V CDR1 and CDR2: MNHNS, SASEGT. The CDR3 length is 14 residues.

This chain links TRBV9 with TRBJ2-3; 9 bases map to TRBD2. Germline-derived CDR1 and CDR2 are SGDLS and YYNGEE. The CDR3 length is 16 residues. J lost 2 bases, V lost 3 bases, and 7 bases had no gene match. CDR3 DNA sequence: TGTGCCAGCAGCGCCTCGAGCGGGAGGAACACAGATACGCAGTATTTT. It is translated as CASSASSGRNTDTQYF.

The chain has TRBV4-2 and TRBJ1-1; D may be TRBD1 (5 bases). Trimming left V 4 bases short and J 4 bases short, with 10 bases between. Germline V gene data show CDR1 as LGHNA and CDR2 as YNFKEQ. This CDR3 spans 13 amino acids. CDR3 amino acids: CASSRGRTTEAFF. DNA for the CDR3: TGTGCCAGCAGCCGGGGACGGACCACTGAAGCTTTCTTT.

The gene calls are TRBV5-4 and TRBJ2-7; TRBD2 matches at 14 bases. This CDR3 has 16 amino acids. The germline V gene encodes CDR1 SGHNT and CDR2 YYREEE (reference sequence). Trimming cost V 4 bases and J 2 bases; bases outside gene matches: 5. The CDR3 region has the DNA TGTGCCAGCAGCGCCGGGACTAGCGGGAGTACCTACGAGCAGTACTTC. Residues: CASSAGTSGSTYEQYF.

This chain uses TRBV5-1 with TRBJ2-7; D might be TRBD1 (5 bases). There are 16 residues in the CDR3. CDR1 is SGHRS and CDR2 is YFSETQ in the germline V gene. The V end lost 0 bases, the J end lost 2 bases, and 15 bases lay between the germline ends. The CDR3 DNA reads TGCGCCAGCAGCTTGGGGGCCAGGTGGACAACCTACGAGCAGTACTTC. It translates to CASSLGARWTTYEQYF.

This sequence joins TRBV5-1 and TRBJ2-7, with D possibly being TRBD1 (5 bases). CDR1 is SGHRS and CDR2 is YFSETQ in the germline V gene. The CDR3 sequence is 15 residues long. Between the trimmed V and J ends, which lost 1 base and 4 bases, there was a span of 15 bases. CDR3 loop: CASSLSWTPPYEQYF. The CDR3 coding sequence is TGCGCCAGCAGCTTGTCGTGGACACCCCCTTACGAGCAGTACTTC.

V is TRBV29-1 and J is TRBJ2-3; 8 nucleotides agree with TRBD2. With 7 bases clipped from V and 3 bases from J, the junction kept 9 bases outside the gene matches. The CDR3 has 14 residues. CDR1 SQVTM and CDR2 ANQGSEA come from the germline V gene. CDR3 region: CSASTSGATDTQYF. The DNA of the CDR3 is TGCAGCGCCTCCACTAGCGGAGCTACAGATACGCAGTATTTT.

V and J are TRBV27 and TRBJ2-1, with D possibly matching TRBD2 (6 bases). The CDR3 sequence is 15 residues long. V was shortened by 2 bases and J by 3 bases, with 11 bases between the two germline ends. Germline lookup yields CDR1 MNHEY and CDR2 SMNVEV (reference sequence). CDR3 bases: TGTGCCAGCAGTTTAGGTAGCGGAGGCTACAATGAGCAGTTCTTC. Translation gives CASSLGSGGYNEQFF.